What follows are 6 T cell receptor beta chains derived from one specimen sequenced in a study of vaccination and CD4 T cells after COVID-19. Sequencing of the DNA from cultured CD4+ T cells was carried out with the Oncomine TCR Beta short-read assay. DNA came from CD4+ T cells after culture. TCRdb independently ran MiXCR on the PCR reads; one entry per CDR3 protein. The sample includes fewer than 11,000 distinct CDR3 sequences, around 30% of them seen just once. The sample's treatment: roughly ten-day PBMC culture with coronavirus spike peptide pools or control peptides (ViraFEST assay). CD4+ T lymphocytes from the unexposed donor were collected before the COVID-19 pandemic (2011-2018). These receptors have no identified antigens. Sample: CD4+ T cells from blood, cultured in vitro. Receptors were obtained from a human donor in good health.

The chain joins TRBV27 to TRBJ2-5; 7 nucleotides agree with TRBD1. Germline CDR1 MNHEY, CDR2 SMNVEV (reference sequence). The CDR3 length is 13 residues. V lost 5 bases to trimming and J lost 3 bases; unmatched junction nucleotides: 3. The CDR3 reads CASSLTGEETQYF. In nucleotides, the CDR3 is TGTGCCAGCAGTCTAACAGGGGAAGAGACCCAGTACTTC.

This clonotype was seen only a few times. V is TRBV19 and J is TRBJ2-7, with D perhaps matching TRBD2 (6 bases). This CDR3 has 12 residues. The V end was cut by 10 bases, the J end by 3 bases, with 13 bases between. Germline assignment: CDR1 LNHDA and CDR2 SQIVND (reference sequence). CDR3 residues: CATRRGNYEQYF. The CDR3 DNA follows: TGTGCCACCCGGCGGGGTAACTACGAGCAGTACTTC.

The chain joins TRBV10-3 to TRBJ2-5, with a possible D match to TRBD1 (6 bases). The CDR3 runs to 14 residues. Germline V lookup: CDR1 ENHRY, CDR2 SYGVKD. The ends were cut back, 0 bases at V and 2 bases at J, with 7 bases in the middle. The CDR3 loop is CAISESQGQETQYF. The CDR3 DNA is TGTGCCATCAGTGAGTCACAGGGACAAGAGACCCAGTACTTC.

This clonotype was seen more than once but under ten times. The chain uses TRBV27 and TRBJ1-2; D gene unclear. Germline CDR1 and CDR2: MNHEY and SMNVEV (reference sequence). The CDR3 has 11 residues. The V end lost 6 bases, the J end lost 8 bases, and 10 bases lay between the germline ends. The CDR3 sequence: CASRDLGGYTF. The CDR3 region has the DNA TGTGCCAGCAGGGACCTGGGAGGCTACACCTTC.

This clonotype was seen more than once but under ten times. This sequence joins TRBV28 and TRBJ2-2, with 7 nucleotides matching TRBD2. V was clipped by 5 bases and J by 5 bases; unmatched bases: 11. The CDR3 consists of 16 residues. CDR1 is MDHEN and CDR2 is SYDVKM in the germline V gene. CDR3 sequence (DNA): TGTGCCAGCAGTCTACTGAGGGACGGGGGGACCGGGGAGCTGTTTTTT. Its translation: CASSLLRDGGTGELFF.

The J gene is TRBJ2-1, the V gene TRBV7-6, with 9 bases fitting TRBD2. The CDR3 runs 15 residues. CDR1 SGHVS and CDR2 FNYEAQ come from the germline V gene. J was trimmed by 6 bases and V by 2 bases; bases with no gene match: 5. This CDR3 reads CASSLPSGTSNEQFF. The CDR3 region has the DNA TGTGCCAGCAGCTTACCTAGCGGGACCTCCAATGAGCAGTTCTTC.